This T cell receptor beta chain is drawn from a study of blood T cell repertoires in COVID-19. Participants came from under 30 US areas, aged about 18 to 100 years. Grouping used clinical history reported by participants in a survey and questionnaire. CDR1 and CDR2 from the germline V gene are SGHVS and FQNEAQ. The CDR3 loop spans 15 amino acids. Trimming took off 5 bases at V and 8 bases at J, with 18 bases between the two ends. Clones were sequenced by immunoSEQ multiplex PCR, and TCRdb holds only the in-frame ones, with some missing. The data contain fewer than 250,000 clones, about 82% of them singletons. Only a few counts were recorded for this clone.

Specimen: PBMCs or T cells enriched from blood (not recorded which). The receptor comes from a woman aged 50 to 60 who had recovered from COVID-19. This rearrangement joins TRBV7-8 to TRBJ1-4; possible D gene TRBD1, 5 bases. CDR3 loop: CASSPRRREGEKLFF. The CDR3 coding sequence is TGTGCCAGCAGCCCCAGACGCAGGGAAGGGGAAAAACTGTTTTTT.